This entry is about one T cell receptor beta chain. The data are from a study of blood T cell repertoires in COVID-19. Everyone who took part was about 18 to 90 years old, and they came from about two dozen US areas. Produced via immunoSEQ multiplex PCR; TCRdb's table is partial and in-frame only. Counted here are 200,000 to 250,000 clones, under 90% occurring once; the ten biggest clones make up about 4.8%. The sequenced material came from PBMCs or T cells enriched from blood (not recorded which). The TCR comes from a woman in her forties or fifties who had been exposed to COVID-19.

This chain's CDR3 is CASSITGGYVQPQHF. In DNA form, the CDR3 reads TGTGCCAGTAGTATAACAGGGGGTTACGTTCAGCCCCAGCATTTT. V and J are TRBV19 and TRBJ1-5; 8 positions match TRBD1. This CDR3 has 15 residues. V was clipped by 2 bases and J by 6 bases; unmatched bases: 6. The germline gives CDR1 LNHDA, CDR2 SQIVND (reference sequence).